These 9 T cell receptor beta chains were all obtained from the same sample, sequenced in a study of cytomegalovirus exposure and HLA in healthy donors. Researchers ran the PCR with 60 Vbeta and 13 Jbeta primers. TCRdb keeps only in-frame clones here, not all; method: immunoSEQ multiplex PCR. The sample has about 160,000 clones, about 81% seen once; the top ten hold about 1.9%. The sequencing sample was made of PBMCs. Source of these receptors: a woman aged 18-29 years in good health and CMV-seronegative.

CDR3 nucleotides: TGCGCCAGCAGCTTGTATGCGGTGGACACTGAAGCTTTCTTT. It yields the protein CASSLYAVDTEAFF. This chain uses TRBV5-1 with TRBJ1-1; the D is unclear. The V end was cut by 1 base, the J end by 3 bases, with 10 bases between. Germline CDR1 is SGHRS and CDR2 is YFSETQ. This CDR3 is built from 14 residues.

This rearrangement joins TRBV29-1 to TRBJ2-2; D may be TRBD2 (6 bases). Germline CDR1 and CDR2: SQVTM and ANQGSEA. CDR3 length: 12 residues. V lost 7 bases and J lost 13, with 19 bases in between. The CDR3 DNA reads as TGCAGCGCGTTGGGGGGAGTCGGGTCGCTGTTTTTT. The encoded protein is CSALGGVGSLFF.

The chain has TRBV6-5 and TRBJ2-3; the match to TRBD2 covers 14 bases. This CDR3 region has 15 residues. In germline, CDR1 is MNHEY, CDR2 SVGAGI. V lost 5 bases, J lost 4 bases, and 2 bases stayed unmatched. CDR3 sequence: CASSPTSGGADTQYF. CDR3 sequence (DNA): TGTGCCAGCAGTCCGACTAGCGGGGGGGCAGATACGCAGTATTTT.

The chain joins TRBV15 to TRBJ2-3; no firm D call. Germline CDR1 reads LNHNV; CDR2 reads YYDKDF (reference sequence). The germline V and J ends were trimmed by 3 bases and 2 bases, with 9 bases remaining between them. This CDR3 comprises 14 residues. The CDR3 is CATSSSHATDTQYF. The CDR3 nucleotides are TGTGCCACCAGCAGTTCACACGCCACAGATACGCAGTATTTT.

The chain links TRBV5-6 to TRBJ1-6; D might be TRBD1 (6 bases). The CDR3 is 15 amino acids. The V end lost 0 bases, the J end lost 11 bases, and 15 bases lay between the germline ends. Per the germline V gene, CDR1 is SGHDT and CDR2 is YYEEEE. CDR3 DNA: TGTGCCAGCAGCTTGGGAACAGGGCGGCAGGCACCCCTCCACTTT. Residues: CASSLGTGRQAPLHF.

The chain employs TRBV4-1 and TRBJ2-3, with D maybe TRBD2 (7 bases). With 1 base removed from V and 5 bases from J, the gap between germline ends came to 13 bases. The germline CDR1 and CDR2 sequences are MGHRA and YSYEKL. This CDR3 is 15 amino acids long. The CDR3 region has the DNA TGCGCCAGCAGCCAAGGGAGGAGGGGGGGAGATACGCAGTATTTT. Its protein is CASSQGRRGGDTQYF.

This clone was detected only once. The rearrangement uses TRBV7-9 and TRBJ2-5, with 13 bases aligning to TRBD2. The CDR3 runs to 18 residues. The V and J ends lost 1 base and 0 bases, in that order; junction bases with no gene match: 5. CDR1 is SEHNR, CDR2 FQNEAQ, per germline (reference sequence). The CDR3, as DNA: TGTGCCAGCAGCTTAGGACTAGCGGGGGGCAATTACCAAGAGACCCAGTACTTC. Encoded protein: CASSLGLAGGNYQETQYF.

The rearrangement uses TRBV2 and TRBJ1-1; 7 bases are a match to TRBD1. There are 12 residues in the CDR3. Germline V CDR1 and CDR2: SNHLY, FYNNEI. V lost 7 bases and J lost 9; bases outside the gene matches: 8. The CDR3, as DNA: TGTGCCAGCACCTGGGACAGAAAAAAAGCTTTCTTT. The encoded protein is CASTWDRKKAFF. The complete variable domain, with remaining parts taken from reference TRBV2 and TRBJ1-1, reads EPEVTQTPSHQVTQMGQEVILRCVPISNHLYFYWYRQILGQKVEFLVSFYNNEISEKSEIFDDQFSVERPDGSNFTLKIRSTKLEDSAMYFCASTWDRKKAFFGQGTRLTVV.

This clone has just one count. The CDR3 here is CASSLSLAGANEQFF. The CDR3 nucleotides read TGCGCCAGCAGCTTGTCGCTAGCGGGGGCCAATGAGCAGTTCTTC. The J gene is TRBJ2-1, the V gene TRBV5-1, with 10 bases identical to TRBD2. V gave up 1 base and J gave up 6 bases; unmatched junction bases: 4. Germline V lookup: CDR1 SGHRS, CDR2 YFSETQ. CDR3 length: 15 residues.